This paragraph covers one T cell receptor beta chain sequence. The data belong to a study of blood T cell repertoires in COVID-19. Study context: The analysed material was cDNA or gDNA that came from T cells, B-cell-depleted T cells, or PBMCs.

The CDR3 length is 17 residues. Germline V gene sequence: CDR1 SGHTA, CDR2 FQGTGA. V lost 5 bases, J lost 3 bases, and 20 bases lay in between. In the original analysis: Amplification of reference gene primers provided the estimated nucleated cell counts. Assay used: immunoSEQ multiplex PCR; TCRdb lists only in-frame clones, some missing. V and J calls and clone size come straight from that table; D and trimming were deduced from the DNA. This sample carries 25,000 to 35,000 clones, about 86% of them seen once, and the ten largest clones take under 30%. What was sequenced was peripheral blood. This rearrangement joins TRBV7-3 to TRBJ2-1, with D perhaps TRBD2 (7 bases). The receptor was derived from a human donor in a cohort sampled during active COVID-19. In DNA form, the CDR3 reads TGTGCCAGCAGCCTCCGCGGGGGCGGGGGCGACTACAATGAGCAGTTCTTC. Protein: CASSLRGGGGDYNEQFF. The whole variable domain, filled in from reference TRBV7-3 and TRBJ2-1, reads GAGVSQTPSNKVTEKGKYVELRCDPISGHTALYWYRQSLGQGPEFLIYFQGTGAADDSGLPNDRFFAVRPEGSVSTLKIQRTERGDSAVYLCASSLRGGGGDYNEQFFGPGTRLTVL.